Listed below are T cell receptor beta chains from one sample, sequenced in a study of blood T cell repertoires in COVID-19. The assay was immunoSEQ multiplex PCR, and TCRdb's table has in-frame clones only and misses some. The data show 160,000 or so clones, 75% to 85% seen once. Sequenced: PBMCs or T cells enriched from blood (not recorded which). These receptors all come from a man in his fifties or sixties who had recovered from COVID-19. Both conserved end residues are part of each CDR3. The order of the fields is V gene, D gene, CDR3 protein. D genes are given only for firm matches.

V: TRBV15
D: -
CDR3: CATSRREAGPQHF

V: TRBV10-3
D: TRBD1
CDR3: CAISDSGQGVDGYTF

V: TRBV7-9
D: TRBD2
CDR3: CASSLDTSVSYEQYF

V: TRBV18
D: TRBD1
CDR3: CASSQDRVDAFF

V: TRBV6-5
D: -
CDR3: CASSQMGASNQPQHF

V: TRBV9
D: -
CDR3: CASSPRLRVSNQPQHF

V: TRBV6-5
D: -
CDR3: CASILAEKNTEAFF

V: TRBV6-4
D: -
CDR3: CASSDDGRGRGNQPQHF

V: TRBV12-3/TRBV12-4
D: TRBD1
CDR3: CASSFRTGSGYTF

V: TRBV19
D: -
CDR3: CASSISFASGVAKNIQYF

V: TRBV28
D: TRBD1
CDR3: CASSLTRDRFF

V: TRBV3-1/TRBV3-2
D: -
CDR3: CASSPRGTGKNIQYF

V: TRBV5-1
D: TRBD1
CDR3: CASSLPLTGGNTEAFF

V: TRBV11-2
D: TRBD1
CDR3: CASSLGGHFGQPQHF

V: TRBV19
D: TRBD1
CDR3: CASSITGGALSGANVLTF

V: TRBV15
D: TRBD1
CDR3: CATSVRDRAYGYTF

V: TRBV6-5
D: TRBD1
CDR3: CASSYPDRDYGYTF

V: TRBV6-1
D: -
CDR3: CASSDSISYGYTF

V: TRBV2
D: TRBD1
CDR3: CASTPNPGTGNPYEQYF

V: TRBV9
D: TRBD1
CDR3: CASRNPLTGTFYGYTF

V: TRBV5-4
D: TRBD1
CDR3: CASSRWTGANNQPQHF

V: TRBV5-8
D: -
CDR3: CASSLDRGNSPLHF